A single sample is the source of the 28 T cell receptor beta chains below, sequenced in a study of T cell changes during pregnancy in multiple sclerosis. Here immunoSEQ multiplex PCR was the method, and the copy in TCRdb shows in-frame clones only, minus some. The table records about 70,000 clones, 85% to 95% of them present only once. Source: peripheral blood, taken in the second trimester of pregnancy. These receptors were taken from a female donor in good health, enrolled as a control in a pregnancy study.

The chain combines TRBV5-4 with TRBJ1-1, with 7 bases that match TRBD1. Losses at the gene ends were 1 base for V and 0 bases for J; bases not matched to a gene: 6. The CDR3 is 16 amino acids. Germline lookup yields CDR1 SGHNT and CDR2 YYREEE (reference sequence). DNA of the CDR3: TGTGCCAGCAGCTTGACCACAGGGGTACTGAACACTGAAGCTTTCTTT. Translation: CASSLTTGVLNTEAFF.

This chain joins TRBV5-1 and TRBJ1-4, with 9 bases lining up with TRBD1. This CDR3 spans 17 amino acids. V trimming: 4 bases; J trimming: 2 bases; junction bases outside the gene matches: 9. Per germline, CDR1 SGHRS and CDR2 YFSETQ. Here the CDR3 DNA reads TGCGCCAGCAGCCCCGGACAGGGGATTGCTACTAATGAAAAACTGTTTTTT. Encoded protein: CASSPGQGIATNEKLFF. Together with reference TRBV5-1 and TRBJ1-4, the CDR3 gives the full variable domain: KAGVTQTPRYLIKTRGQQVTLSCSPISGHRSVSWYQQTPGQGLQFLFEYFSETQRNKGNFPGRFSGRQFSNSRSEMNVSTLELGDSALYLCASSPGQGIATNEKLFFGSGTQLSVL.

This chain uses TRBV5-1 with TRBJ2-3; 9 bases fit TRBD1. The CDR3 covers 16 residues. V lost 5 bases, J lost 1 base, and 8 bases stayed unmatched. Germline CDR1 SGHRS, CDR2 YFSETQ. The CDR3: CASRLTGGLGTDTQYF. The DNA of the CDR3 is TGCGCCAGCAGACTCACAGGGGGCCTTGGCACAGATACGCAGTATTTT.

The V gene is TRBV20-1, the J gene TRBJ1-2; weak D call: TRBD1 (5 bases). This CDR3 has 10 amino acids. Germline CDR1 DFQATT, CDR2 SNEGSKA (reference sequence). The V and J ends lost 3 bases and 8 bases respectively, with 7 bases between them. The chain's CDR3 is CSARGQGYTF. CDR3 nucleotides: TGCAGTGCTAGGGGGCAGGGCTACACCTTC.

This chain uses TRBV6-5 with TRBJ2-7; D is unclear. In germline, CDR1 is MNHEY, CDR2 SVGAGI. V gave up 5 bases and J gave up 3 bases, with 14 bases separating them. This CDR3 spans 14 amino acids. This CDR3 is CASSPPTSRYEQYF. CDR3 nucleotides: TGTGCCAGCAGTCCTCCGACAAGCCGCTACGAGCAGTACTTC.

The chain joins TRBV15 to TRBJ1-2; no clear D gene. Germline values: CDR1 LNHNV, CDR2 YYDKDF (reference sequence). This CDR3 has 15 residues. Between the trimmed V and J ends, which lost 4 bases and 0 bases, there was a span of 12 bases. The CDR3 spells CATSTWTKANYGYTF. The CDR3 DNA is TGTGCCACCAGCACGTGGACTAAAGCTAACTATGGCTACACCTTC.

The chain joins TRBV6-1 to TRBJ1-2; a weak D match, TRBD1 (5 bases). CDR3 length: 14 amino acids. The germline V and J ends were trimmed by 1 base and 4 bases, with 10 bases remaining between them. Germline CDR1 reads MNHNS; CDR2 reads SASEGT. CDR3 region: CASSEGWGGYGYTF. In DNA, the CDR3 is TGTGCCAGCAGTGAAGGGTGGGGGGGCTATGGCTACACCTTC.

This chain uses TRBV19 with TRBJ1-1; unclear D gene. V was clipped by 5 bases and J by 4 bases, with 20 bases between them. The germline CDR1 and CDR2 sequences are LNHDA and SQIVND (reference sequence). The CDR3 extends over 16 amino acids. CDR3 in DNA: TGTGCCAGTAGTCCACTATGGGGAGCTGAAACCACTGAAGCTTTCTTT. Its protein is CASSPLWGAETTEAFF.

The gene calls are TRBV4-3 and TRBJ2-2, with TRBD1 as a possible D gene (5 bases). The CDR3 runs to 17 residues. Deletions cut 1 base from V and 1 base from J, with 13 bases between. The V gene's germline CDR1 is LGHNA and CDR2 YSLEER. CDR3 in DNA: TGCGCCAGCAGCCAAGGAGGCTTCAGGGTGAACACCGGGGAGCTGTTTTTT. Its translation is CASSQGGFRVNTGELFF.

Here the CDR3 reads CASSALAGGRETQYF. CDR3 sequence (DNA): TGTGCCAGTAGTGCACTAGCGGGGGGAAGAGAGACCCAGTACTTC. This chain joins TRBV19 and TRBJ2-5; 12 positions agree with TRBD2. This CDR3 has 15 residues. Germline loops: CDR1 LNHDA, CDR2 SQIVND (reference sequence). The V and J ends lost 5 bases and 4 bases, in that order; junction bases with no gene match: 5. Full variable domain (rest looked up from reference TRBV19 and TRBJ2-5): DGGITQSPKYLFRKEGQNVTLSCEQNLNHDAMYWYRQDPGQGLRLIYYSQIVNDFQKGDIAEGYSVSREKKESFPLTVTSAQKNPTAFYLCASSALAGGRETQYFGPGTRLLVL.

This chain connects TRBV2 to TRBJ2-3; no definite D call. CDR3 size: 13 residues. Germline V gene sequence: CDR1 SNHLY, CDR2 FYNNEI. Trimming left V 6 bases short and J 7 bases short, with 14 bases between. CDR3 amino acids: CASRGPDMNTQYF. DNA of the CDR3: TGTGCCAGCAGGGGCCCAGATATGAATACGCAGTATTTT. Variable domain in full (rest from reference TRBV2 and TRBJ2-3): EPEVTQTPSHQVTQMGQEVILRCVPISNHLYFYWYRQILGQKVEFLVSFYNNEISEKSEIFDDQFSVERPDGSNFTLKIRSTKLEDSAMYFCASRGPDMNTQYFGPGTRLTVL.

The V and J genes are TRBV27 and TRBJ1-1; 8 bases are a match to TRBD1. Germline V CDR1 and CDR2: MNHEY, SMNVEV (reference sequence). Trimming cost V 1 base and J 1 base; bases outside gene matches: 2. The CDR3 consists of 15 residues. This chain's CDR3 is CASSLLGQGNTEAFF. For the CDR3, the DNA is TGTGCCAGCAGTTTATTAGGACAGGGGAACACTGAAGCTTTCTTT.

The chain couples TRBV23-1 to TRBJ2-7; TRBD2 is a possible D gene (5 bases). Being an ORF, TRBV23-1 has a function that is uncertain. Trimming pared 10 bases from V and 2 bases from J, leaving 18 bases between. This CDR3 has 14 residues. The CDR3 DNA reads TGCGCCACCACCTCCGGGGTGAACGCCTACGAGCAGTACTTC. Protein: CATTSGVNAYEQYF.

The chain couples TRBV2 to TRBJ1-4; D not resolved. The CDR3 extends over 14 amino acids. CDR1 SNHLY and CDR2 FYNNEI come from the germline V gene. Deletions cut 5 bases from V and 0 bases from J, with 7 bases between. CDR3 sequence reads: CASSTFATNEKLFF. The CDR3 DNA follows: TGTGCCAGCAGTACTTTTGCAACTAATGAAAAACTGTTTTTT.

The DNA of the CDR3 is TGTGCCAGTAGTATACGGCCTAGTGATTTAGATACGCAGTATTTT. Its protein is CASSIRPSDLDTQYF. The chain has TRBV19 and TRBJ2-3; D ambiguous. CDR1 and CDR2 from the germline V gene are LNHDA and SQIVND (reference sequence). The CDR3 totals 15 residues. Trimming pared 2 bases from V and 5 bases from J, leaving 14 bases between.

This clone showed up just a few times. This chain joins TRBV12-5 and TRBJ1-5, with unresolved D. V lost 5 bases to trimming and J lost 0 bases, with 5 bases between them. This CDR3 has 13 amino acids. Germline V gene data show CDR1 as LGHNT and CDR2 as FRNRAP. The DNA for the CDR3 is TGTGCTAGTGGTACAGATAGCAATCAGCCCCAGCATTTT. Translated, it gives CASGTDSNQPQHF.

The CDR3 is CASSPSGGGDTQYF. CDR3 DNA sequence: TGTGCCAGCAGCCCCAGCGGGGGCGGAGATACGCAGTATTTT. The chain joins TRBV11-2 to TRBJ2-3; 8 nucleotides line up with TRBD2. With 5 bases clipped from V and 5 bases from J, the junction kept 6 bases outside the gene matches. CDR3 length equals 14 residues. Germline CDR1 SGHAT, CDR2 FQNNGV. Complete variable domain (other parts from reference TRBV11-2 and TRBJ2-3): EAGVAQSPRYKIIEKRQSVAFWCNPISGHATLYWYQQILGQGPKLLIQFQNNGVVDDSQLPKDRFSAERLKGVDSTLKIQPAKLEDSAVYLCASSPSGGGDTQYFGPGTRLTVL.

This chain uses TRBV18 with TRBJ1-4, with D hard to call. Trimming left V 10 bases short and J 8 bases short, with 17 bases between. CDR3 size: 13 residues. Germline CDR1 reads KGHSH; CDR2 reads LQKENI. The CDR3 region is CANSEGRREKLFF. The CDR3 nucleotides are TGTGCCAACTCTGAAGGACGGAGGGAAAAACTGTTTTTT.

V is TRBV20-1 and J is TRBJ2-7; D gene unclear. With 3 bases removed from V and 3 bases from J, the gap between germline ends came to 3 bases. CDR1 and CDR2 (germline): DFQATT, SNEGSKA (reference sequence). The CDR3 loop spans 10 amino acids. The CDR3 sequence: CSASGYEQYF. The CDR3 DNA is TGCAGTGCTAGCGGCTACGAGCAGTACTTC.

V usage is TRBV27 and J usage is TRBJ2-2; TRBD2 aligns across 8 bases. CDR3 length: 15 amino acids. J was trimmed by 6 bases and V by 5 bases; bases with no gene match: 8. Germline V CDR1 and CDR2: MNHEY, SMNVEV (reference sequence). In DNA, the CDR3 is TGTGCCAGCAGTCCCCGGGGGGGCTTTGCCGGGGAGCTGTTTTTT. Protein product: CASSPRGGFAGELFF.

The chain combines TRBV4-2 with TRBJ1-1, with TRBD1 identical over 9 bases. J gave up 4 bases and V 2 bases, and 17 bases lay outside the gene matches. The CDR3 spans 19 residues. The V gene's germline CDR1 is LGHNA and CDR2 YNFKEQ. The CDR3 DNA is TGTGCCAGCAGCCAATTCCACCCCTCACAGGGGGCGCGTCGCACTGAAGCTTTCTTT. Its protein product is CASSQFHPSQGARRTEAFF.

CDR3 loop: CATTGGTEAFF. The CDR3 region has the DNA TGTGCCACCACGGGGGGGACTGAAGCTTTCTTT. The genes are TRBV7-9 and TRBJ1-1, with a tentative D call TRBD1 (5 bases). CDR3 length: 11 residues. The germline V gene encodes CDR1 SEHNR and CDR2 FQNEAQ (reference sequence). Trimming shortened V by 10 bases and J by 5 bases, and 11 bases separated the two germline ends.

As DNA, the CDR3 is TGTGCCAGCAGCTTAGAGGGACAGTTAACCGGGGAGCTGTTTTTT. Translation gives CASSLEGQLTGELFF. V gene TRBV7-3 combines with J gene TRBJ2-2, with 7 bases aligning to TRBD1. Trimming removed 2 bases from V and 5 bases from J; junction bases left unmatched: 5. Germline V lookup: CDR1 SGHTA, CDR2 FQGTGA. The CDR3 has 15 residues.

This clone has a handful of counts. The chain uses TRBV19 and TRBJ2-7; 9 nucleotides match TRBD1. The junction had 5 bases not matched to a gene; V was cut back by 5 bases and J by 6 bases. Germline CDR1 reads LNHDA; CDR2 reads SQIVND (reference sequence). The CDR3 has 13 residues. CDR3 sequence reads: CASSWGQGGEQYF. CDR3 DNA sequence: TGTGCCAGTAGTTGGGGACAGGGTGGCGAGCAGTACTTC.

The J gene is TRBJ1-2, the V gene TRBV13; unclear D gene. Germline V gene data show CDR1 as PRHDT and CDR2 as FYEKMQ (reference sequence). The CDR3 spans 12 residues. The germline V and J ends were trimmed by 2 bases and 7 bases, with 8 bases remaining between them. CDR3 sequence reads: CASSLQPGGYTF. CDR3 DNA sequence: TGTGCCAGCAGCTTACAACCAGGTGGCTACACCTTC.

This rearrangement joins TRBV12-5 to TRBJ2-3, with 10 bases that match TRBD1. The trim removed 6 bases at V and 4 bases at J, leaving 4 bases unmatched. This CDR3 has 14 residues. CDR1 and CDR2 (germline): LGHNT, FRNRAP. CDR3 bases: TGTGCTAGTGGGCCGGGACAGGGGCCAGATACGCAGTATTTT. The encoded protein is CASGPGQGPDTQYF.

The chain employs TRBV5-6 and TRBJ1-2; D is unresolved. Looked up from germline, CDR1 is SGHDT and CDR2 is YYEEEE. V dropped 2 bases and J dropped 8 bases, with 13 bases sitting between them. The CDR3 contains 13 residues. The CDR3 sequence is CASSFGGSAGYTF. The CDR3 coding sequence is TGTGCCAGCAGCTTTGGCGGCAGTGCCGGCTACACCTTC.

The rearrangement links TRBV5-1 to TRBJ2-2; D perhaps matches TRBD1 (6 bases). Trimming took off 3 bases at V and 10 bases at J, with 16 bases between the two ends. This CDR3 comprises 14 residues. Germline V lookup: CDR1 SGHRS, CDR2 YFSETQ. CDR3 residues: CASSSRTESEELFF. In nucleotides, the CDR3 is TGCGCCAGCAGCTCACGGACAGAGAGCGAGGAGCTGTTTTTT.